Listed below are T cell receptor beta chains from one sample, sequenced in a study of identical twins. TCRdb re-called the 5' RACE reads through MiXCR, storing one row per CDR3 protein. The sample shows more than 400,000 distinct CDR3 sequences, approximately 16% of them seen only once. These sequences were also reported in another study, on yellow fever vaccine responses in identical twins.

Sequenced material: CD4+ T cells sorted from blood. Receptors originate from a woman younger than 30 in good health. The CDR3 runs from the conserved cysteine through the conserved F or W. Each record gives: J gene, V gene, clone size, D gene, CDR3 DNA, CDR3 protein. D genes are given only for firm matches. Size values are once, few and many counts, or a class for expanded clones, and some rows have none.

j_gene: TRBJ2-6; v_gene: TRBV10-3; abundance: few; d_gene: -; CDR3nt: TGTGCCATCAGTGAGTCGAGGGTGTCTGGGGCCAACGTCCTGACTTTC; CDR3aa: CAISESRVSGANVLTF
j_gene: TRBJ2-7; v_gene: TRBV20-1; abundance: -; d_gene: TRBD2; CDR3nt: TGCAGTGCTAGTTCCCGTGGAGCGGGAGTGACCTACGAGCAGTACTTC; CDR3aa: CSASSRGAGVTYEQYF
j_gene: TRBJ2-2; v_gene: TRBV2; abundance: few; d_gene: TRBD2; CDR3nt: TGTGCCAGCAGGGCCCGGGGGGGGAGTTTCTCCGGGGAGCTGTTTTTT; CDR3aa: CASRARGGSFSGELFF
j_gene: TRBJ2-7; v_gene: TRBV5-1; abundance: -; d_gene: TRBD2; CDR3nt: TGCGCCAGCAGCTTGGCCGCGGGGGAATTAACCTACGAGCAGTACTTC; CDR3aa: CASSLAAGELTYEQYF
j_gene: TRBJ1-5; v_gene: TRBV29-1; abundance: few; d_gene: TRBD1; CDR3nt: TGCAGCGTCGAACAGGGGTATTGCAATCAGCCCCAGCATTTT; CDR3aa: CSVEQGYCNQPQHF
j_gene: TRBJ2-5; v_gene: TRBV20-1; abundance: -; d_gene: -; CDR3nt: TGCAGTGCGCACCTGATCCGGGGGGCAAAAACCGAGACCCAGTACTTC; CDR3aa: CSAHLIRGAKTETQYF
j_gene: TRBJ2-5; v_gene: TRBV9; abundance: -; d_gene: -; CDR3nt: TGTGCCAGCAGCGGCTTGGGGGTAAGAGAGACCCAGTACTTC; CDR3aa: CASSGLGVRETQYF
j_gene: TRBJ2-6; v_gene: TRBV10-3; abundance: many; d_gene: -; CDR3nt: TGTGCCATCAAGGACACCGCGGGAGGGGCCAACGTCCTGACTTTC; CDR3aa: CAIKDTAGGANVLTF
j_gene: TRBJ1-6; v_gene: TRBV3-1; abundance: -; d_gene: TRBD1; CDR3nt: TGTGCCGGCAGCCCCACCGGGACAGTCTTCGGGACACCCCTCCACTTT; CDR3aa: CAGSPTGTVFGTPLHF
j_gene: TRBJ2-4; v_gene: TRBV5-1; abundance: -; d_gene: -; CDR3nt: TGCGCCAGCAGCTTGGGACAGAATAAAAACATTCAGTACTTC; CDR3aa: CASSLGQNKNIQYF
j_gene: TRBJ2-5; v_gene: TRBV7-6; abundance: few; d_gene: TRBD2; CDR3nt: TGTGCCAGCAGCTCTTACCCCGGGGGGAAAAAAGAGACCCAGTACTTC; CDR3aa: CASSSYPGGKKETQYF
j_gene: TRBJ2-3; v_gene: TRBV28; abundance: few; d_gene: -; CDR3nt: TGTGCCAGCAGTCCACTCCCGGTAACGGGTACGCAGTATTTT; CDR3aa: CASSPLPVTGTQYF
j_gene: TRBJ2-6; v_gene: TRBV29-1; abundance: -; d_gene: -; CDR3nt: TGCAGCGTTGCCCCCTCTGGGGCCAACGTCCTGACTTTC; CDR3aa: CSVAPSGANVLTF
j_gene: TRBJ2-3; v_gene: TRBV6-2/TRBV6-3; abundance: few; d_gene: TRBD2; CDR3nt: TGTGCCAGCAGTCCAAGCGGGAGGAGGGATACGCAGTATTTT; CDR3aa: CASSPSGRRDTQYF
j_gene: TRBJ2-7; v_gene: TRBV28; abundance: few; d_gene: -; CDR3nt: TGTGCCAGCAGTTTTTATACAGCTACCTACGAGCAGTACTTC; CDR3aa: CASSFYTATYEQYF
j_gene: TRBJ2-5; v_gene: TRBV6-5; abundance: -; d_gene: -; CDR3nt: TGTGCCAGCAGTTACTCGTTCAGCCAAGAGACCCAGTACTTC; CDR3aa: CASSYSFSQETQYF
j_gene: TRBJ2-5; v_gene: TRBV12-3/TRBV12-4; abundance: few; d_gene: -; CDR3nt: TGTGCCAGCAGCATAGGGGAAGAGACCCAGTACTTC; CDR3aa: CASSIGEETQYF
j_gene: TRBJ2-5; v_gene: TRBV7-9; abundance: few; d_gene: -; CDR3nt: TGTGCCAGCAGCTCCGGGACTCCCTCCCAGACCCAGTACTTC; CDR3aa: CASSSGTPSQTQYF
j_gene: TRBJ2-1; v_gene: TRBV29-1; abundance: -; d_gene: -; CDR3nt: TGCAGCGCCGGGACTTACCTCGGCTACAATGAGCAGTTCTTC; CDR3aa: CSAGTYLGYNEQFF
j_gene: TRBJ2-1; v_gene: TRBV29-1; abundance: -; d_gene: TRBD1; CDR3nt: TGCAGCGTTGTGTCGGGACAGGGGGCCGATGAGCAGTTCTTC; CDR3aa: CSVVSGQGADEQFF
j_gene: TRBJ2-3; v_gene: TRBV5-1; abundance: many; d_gene: TRBD2; CDR3nt: TGCGCCAGCAGCTTGCTACTAGCGGGGGGGCAAAATACGCAGTATTTT; CDR3aa: CASSLLLAGGQNTQYF
j_gene: TRBJ2-7; v_gene: TRBV18; abundance: many; d_gene: -; CDR3nt: TGTGCCAGCTCACCAGGAACTTCGTACGAGCAGTACTTC; CDR3aa: CASSPGTSYEQYF
j_gene: TRBJ2-4; v_gene: TRBV7-2; abundance: many; d_gene: -; CDR3nt: TGTGCCAGCAGCTTAGGGGGTGTCAAAAACATTCAGTACTTC; CDR3aa: CASSLGGVKNIQYF
j_gene: TRBJ1-1; v_gene: TRBV29-1; abundance: few; d_gene: -; CDR3nt: TGCAGCGTTGAAGACAAGACGGGCGGTATAGCTTTCTTT; CDR3aa: CSVEDKTGGIAFF
j_gene: TRBJ2-4; v_gene: TRBV9; abundance: -; d_gene: TRBD2; CDR3nt: TGTGCCAGCAGCGTAGGGGAAAGCGGGAAAACACCGACGAAAAACATTCAGTACTTC; CDR3aa: CASSVGESGKTPTKNIQYF